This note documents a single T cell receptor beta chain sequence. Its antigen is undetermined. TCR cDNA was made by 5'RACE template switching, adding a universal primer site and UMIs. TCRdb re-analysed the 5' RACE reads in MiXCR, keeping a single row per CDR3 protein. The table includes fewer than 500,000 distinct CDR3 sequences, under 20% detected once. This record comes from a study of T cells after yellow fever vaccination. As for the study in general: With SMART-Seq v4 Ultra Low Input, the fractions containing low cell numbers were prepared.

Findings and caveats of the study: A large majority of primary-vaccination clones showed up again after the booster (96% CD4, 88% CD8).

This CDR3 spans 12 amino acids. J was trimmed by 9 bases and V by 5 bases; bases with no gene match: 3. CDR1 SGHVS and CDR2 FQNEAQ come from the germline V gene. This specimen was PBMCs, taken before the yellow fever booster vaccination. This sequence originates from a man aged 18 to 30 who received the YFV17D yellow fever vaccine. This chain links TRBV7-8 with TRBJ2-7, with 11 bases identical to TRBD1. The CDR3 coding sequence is TGTGCCAGCAGCACCGGACAGGGGGCGCAGTACGTC. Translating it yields CASSTGQGAQYV.